Listed here are 8 T cell receptor beta chains from one sample, sequenced in a study of CD8 T cells in Susac syndrome. When the RNA was reverse transcribed, random hexamers were used with an input of roughly 0.45 to 1 ug. Each CDR3 protein is one row after TCRdb ran MiXCR on the immunoSEQ multiplex PCR reads. The sample shows 240,000 or so distinct CDR3 sequences, 96% of them seen only once. Sequenced input: CD4+ T cells from PBMCs. These receptors all come from a human donor with Susac syndrome.

V gene TRBV9 combines with J gene TRBJ1-2; 12 bases are shared with TRBD1. This CDR3 spans 15 amino acids. The ends lost 3 bases at V and 8 bases at J; junction bases unmatched: 8. CDR1 SGDLS and CDR2 YYNGEE come from the germline V gene. The CDR3 DNA is TGTGCCAGCAGCGCCCGGGGACAGGGGGCAAAAGGCTACACCTTC. This sequence encodes CASSARGQGAKGYTF. The whole variable domain, filled in from reference TRBV9 and TRBJ1-2, reads DSGVTQTPKHLITATGQRVTLRCSPRSGDLSVYWYQQSLDQGLQFLIQYYNGEERAKGNILERFSAQQFPDLHSELNLSSLELGDSALYFCASSARGQGAKGYTFGSGTRLTVV.

This clonotype was counted only a few times. The V call is TRBV30, the J call TRBJ2-5; a possible D gene is TRBD1 (5 bases). This CDR3 has 13 residues. From germline, CDR1 is GTSNPN and CDR2 SVGIG (reference sequence). Trimming took 1 base from V and 3 from J, leaving 9 bases between them. As DNA, the CDR3 is TGTGCCTGGAGTGGTGGGGCGGAAGAGACCCAGTACTTC. Protein: CAWSGGAEETQYF.

The chain employs TRBV6-5 and TRBJ2-1; tentatively, D is TRBD2 (5 bases). Looked up from germline, CDR1 is MNHEY and CDR2 is SVGAGI. The CDR3 runs 13 residues. Deletions cut 7 bases from V and 4 bases from J, with 11 bases between. Written as DNA, the CDR3 is TGTGCCAGCACCCGACTACCGTACAATGAGCAGTTCTTC. It yields the protein CASTRLPYNEQFF.

This clonotype was picked up one time. CDR3 loop: CAIGVGDTQYF. The DNA for the CDR3 is TGTGCCATCGGAGTGGGGGATACGCAGTATTTT. V and J are TRBV10-3 and TRBJ2-3; D is unresolved. The CDR3 covers 11 residues. Germline V gives CDR1 ENHRY, CDR2 SYGVKD. Between the trimmed V and J ends, which lost 8 bases and 6 bases, there was a span of 9 bases.

The chain uses TRBV2 and TRBJ1-2, with D perhaps TRBD1 (6 bases). Trimming took off 7 bases at V and 4 bases at J, with 13 bases between the two ends. This CDR3 has 13 residues. Germline V gene lookup returns CDR1 SNHLY and CDR2 FYNNEI. CDR3: CASKPGQIYGYTF. For the CDR3, the DNA is TGTGCCAGCAAGCCCGGACAGATCTATGGCTACACCTTC.

CDR3 loop: CSATPSGYTGELFF. CDR3 sequence (DNA): TGCAGTGCAACCCCGTCGGGCTACACCGGGGAGCTGTTTTTT. The rearrangement joins TRBV20-1 to TRBJ2-2, with D uncertain. This CDR3 has 14 residues. V gave up 6 bases and J gave up 3 bases, with 14 bases separating them. Germline CDR1 reads DFQATT; CDR2 reads SNEGSKA (reference sequence).

The J gene is TRBJ2-5, the V gene TRBV28; 11 bases line up with TRBD1. Trimming cost V 3 bases and J 4 bases; bases outside gene matches: 1. The germline V gene has CDR1 MDHEN and CDR2 SYDVKM. There are 14 residues in the CDR3. For the CDR3, the DNA is TGTGCCAGCAGTTTGGACAGGGGGCGAGAGACCCAGTACTTC. Its translation: CASSLDRGRETQYF.

V usage is TRBV29-1 and J usage is TRBJ2-2; TRBD2 agrees at 10 bases. This CDR3 comprises 13 residues. V shed 6 bases, J shed 3 bases, and the junction held 1 base outside the gene matches. Germline V gene data show CDR1 as SQVTM and CDR2 as ANQGSEA. The CDR3: CSVGLAYTGELFF. The CDR3 DNA is TGCAGCGTGGGACTAGCGTACACCGGGGAGCTGTTTTTT.